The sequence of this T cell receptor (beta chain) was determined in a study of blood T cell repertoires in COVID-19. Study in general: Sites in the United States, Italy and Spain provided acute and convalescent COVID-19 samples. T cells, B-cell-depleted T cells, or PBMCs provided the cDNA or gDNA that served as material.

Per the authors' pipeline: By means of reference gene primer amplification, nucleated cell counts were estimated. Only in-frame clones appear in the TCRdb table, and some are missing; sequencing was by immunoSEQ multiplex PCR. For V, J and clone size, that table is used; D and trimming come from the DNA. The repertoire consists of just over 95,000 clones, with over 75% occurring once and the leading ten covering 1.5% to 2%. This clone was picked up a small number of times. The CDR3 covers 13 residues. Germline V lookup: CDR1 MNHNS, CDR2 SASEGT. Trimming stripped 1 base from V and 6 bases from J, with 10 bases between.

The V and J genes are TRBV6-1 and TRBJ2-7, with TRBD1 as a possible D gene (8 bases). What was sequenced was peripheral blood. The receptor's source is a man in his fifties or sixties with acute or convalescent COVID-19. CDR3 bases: TGTGCCAGCAGTGAAGACAGGGGGGGCGAGCAGTACTTC. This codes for CASSEDRGGEQYF.